Listed below are T cell receptor beta chains from one sample, sequenced in a study of blood T cell repertoires in COVID-19. Produced via immunoSEQ multiplex PCR; TCRdb's table is partial and in-frame only. The table has 390,000 or so clones, 80% to 90% seen once. Sequencing was carried out using peripheral blood. The receptor set was obtained from a woman in her 30s with COVID-19, enrolled during active disease. Both conserved end residues are part of each CDR3. A D gene is named only where the DNA matches it firmly. Rows give clone size only sometimes, using once, few, many, or a class for an expanded clone.

v_call,clone_size,j_call,d_call,cdr3_nt,cdr3_aa
TRBV27,.,TRBJ1-6,.,TGTGCCAGCAGTTTAGTGGGGCTAGTAAATTCACCCCTCCACTTT,CASSLVGLVNSPLHF
TRBV19,.,TRBJ1-1,.,TGTGCCAGTAGTATTCAGGGAAGTCCTTTGAGAGCTTTCTTT,CASSIQGSPLRAFF
TRBV24-1,once,TRBJ2-1,TRBD1,TGTGCCACCAGTGATCCAATGGGGACAGGGGGGAACAATGAGCAGTTCTTC,CATSDPMGTGGNNEQFF
TRBV11-2,.,TRBJ2-7,.,TGTGCCAGCAACTACCTGGGGGGGCCTAGCGAGCAGTACTTC,CASNYLGGPSEQYF
TRBV10-3,.,TRBJ2-1,TRBD2,TGTGCCATCAGAGCAGCGGGAGTGACCTTTTACAATGAGCAGTTCTTC,CAIRAAGVTFYNEQFF
TRBV5-4,.,TRBJ2-2,.,TGTGCCAGCAGAATTGACTCCCGAACCGGGGAGCTGTTTTTT,CASRIDSRTGELFF
TRBV11-2,.,TRBJ2-3,.,TGTGCCAGCAGCTCTTCCGGACCGGGACTTTCTGGAGATACGCAGTATTTT,CASSSSGPGLSGDTQYF
TRBV18,.,TRBJ1-6,.,TGTGCCAGCTCAAGCGTCTCTAGCAATTCACCCCTCCACTTT,CASSSVSSNSPLHF
TRBV24-1,.,TRBJ2-1,TRBD1,TGTGCCACCAGTGATCGACAGGGGGGTTACTCCGATGAGCAGTTCTTC,CATSDRQGGYSDEQFF
TRBV10-1,.,TRBJ2-5,TRBD2,TGCGCCAGCAGTACTGGACTAGTGGCGGAGACCCAGTACTTC,CASSTGLVAETQYF
TRBV28,.,TRBJ1-1,.,TGTGCCAGCGGGGCGGGGATCACTGAAGCTTTCTTT,CASGAGITEAFF
TRBV5-1,few,TRBJ2-2,.,TGCGCCAGTGGCAGGACACTGAACACCGGGGAGCTGTTTTTT,CASGRTLNTGELFF
TRBV7-9,.,TRBJ1-5,TRBD1,TGTGCCAGCAGCTCCGGGACAGGGGGCTATCAGCCCCAGCATTTT,CASSSGTGGYQPQHF
TRBV11-2,.,TRBJ2-5,.,TGTGCCAGCAGCCGAGGACTATTAGAGACCCAGTACTTC,CASSRGLLETQYF
TRBV5-1,.,TRBJ2-1,.,TGCGCCAGCAGCTCCGGGACTGGGACCTACAATGAGCAGTTCTTC,CASSSGTGTYNEQFF
TRBV28,.,TRBJ2-7,.,TGTGCCAGCAGTTTATCTGCAGGGTATAGGTACGAGCAGTACTTC,CASSLSAGYRYEQYF
TRBV4-1,.,TRBJ2-1,TRBD2,TGCGCCAGCAGCCAAGATTTGGCTAGCGGGTACAATGAGCAGTTCTTC,CASSQDLASGYNEQFF
TRBV6-5,.,TRBJ2-5,TRBD2,TGTGCCAGCAGTTACTATAGCGGGAGACTGCAAGAGACCCAGTACTTC,CASSYYSGRLQETQYF